Listed below are T cell receptor beta chains from one sample, sequenced in a study of beta chain features in type 1 diabetes. Some clones are missing from TCRdb's copy, which holds only in-frame ones; the method was immunoSEQ multiplex PCR. In the table there are some 63,000 clones, more than 45% of which are singletons. The sequenced sample was central memory CD4+ T cells from blood. These receptors were obtained from a man aged 30 to 45 with type 1 diabetes. Both conserved end residues are part of each CDR3. D genes are given only for firm matches. Expanded clones get a size class; other rows say once, few or many, or leave the size out.

J gene	D gene	V gene	clone size	CDR3 protein	CDR3 DNA
TRBJ2-2	NA	TRBV11-2	few	CASSSDYAGELFF	TGTGCCAGCAGCTCGGACTATGCCGGGGAGCTGTTTTTT
TRBJ2-1	TRBD2	TRBV5-1	NA	CASSFRPGLPDNEQFF	TGCGCCAGCAGCTTCCGGCCGGGACTACCCGACAATGAGCAGTTCTTC
TRBJ2-2	TRBD2	TRBV4-2	NA	CASSQDPAGGTNTGELFF	TGTGCCAGCAGCCAAGATCCAGCGGGGGGGACGAACACCGGGGAGCTGTTTTTT
TRBJ2-7	TRBD2	TRBV7-2	few	CASSPTSGRTSYEQYF	TGTGCCAGCAGTCCTACTAGCGGGAGGACCTCCTACGAGCAGTACTTC
TRBJ2-7	NA	TRBV7-9	NA	CASSYEAGKYEQYF	TGTGCCAGCAGCTACGAGGCAGGGAAATACGAGCAGTACTTC
TRBJ1-5	TRBD1	TRBV6-6	NA	CASSYRTGVQPQHF	TGTGCCAGCAGTTACAGGACAGGGGTTCAGCCCCAGCATTTT
TRBJ2-1	NA	TRBV2	NA	CASRPTGWNEQFF	TGTGCCAGCAGGCCGACTGGGTGGAATGAGCAGTTCTTC
TRBJ2-3	NA	TRBV11-2	NA	CASSLRATGDTDTQYF	TGTGCCAGCAGCTTAAGGGCGACAGGCGACACAGATACGCAGTATTTT
TRBJ1-1	NA	TRBV29-1	NA	CSVGGGGNTEAFF	TGCAGCGTTGGAGGGGGGGGGAACACTGAAGCTTTCTTT
TRBJ1-4	TRBD1	TRBV6-5	NA	CASRRTGGPNEKLFF	TGTGCCAGCAGGCGTACAGGGGGCCCTAATGAAAAACTGTTTTTT
TRBJ2-5	TRBD2	TRBV6-5	NA	CASSYSRIAGASAQYF	TGTGCCAGCAGTTACTCTCGGATAGCGGGAGCCAGTGCCCAGTACTTC
TRBJ2-5	TRBD1	TRBV19	NA	CASSMLSGTGYEETQYF	TGTGCCAGTAGTATGCTCTCGGGGACAGGGTATGAGGAGACCCAGTACTTC
TRBJ2-6	NA	TRBV6-1	few	CATYRGAAGANVLTF	TGTGCCACCTATCGGGGGGCTGCAGGGGCCAACGTCCTGACTTTC
TRBJ2-5	NA	TRBV21-1	once	CASSKVLAGRETQYF	TGTGCCAGCAGCAAAGTTTTGGCAGGGCGGGAGACCCAGTACTTC
TRBJ2-3	NA	TRBV19	NA	CASSISGADTDTQYF	TGTGCCAGTAGTATTTCAGGGGCCGACACAGATACGCAGTATTTT
TRBJ1-1	NA	TRBV30	few	CAWRGETEAFF	TGTGCCTGGAGGGGAGAGACTGAAGCTTTCTTT
TRBJ2-1	TRBD1	TRBV12-5	few	CASGLVRDGTGVGEQFF	TGTGCTAGTGGTTTGGTACGGGACGGGACAGGGGTAGGGGAGCAGTTCTTC
TRBJ1-4	NA	TRBV7-6	few	CASSFAGAGNNEKLFF	TGTGCCAGCAGCTTTGCGGGGGCCGGGAATAATGAAAAACTGTTTTTT
TRBJ2-7	NA	TRBV5-6	NA	CASSLVSEQYF	TGTGCCAGCAGTCTGGTTAGCGAGCAGTACTTC
TRBJ1-1	TRBD1	TRBV6-5	few	CASSERTGDTEAFF	TGTGCCAGCAGTGAAAGGACAGGGGACACTGAAGCTTTCTTT
TRBJ1-1	NA	TRBV30	few	CAWSLANTEAFF	TGTGCCTGGAGTCTGGCGAACACTGAAGCTTTCTTT
TRBJ1-2	NA	TRBV19	NA	CASRGSNYGYTF	TGTGCCAGCAGGGGTAGTAACTATGGCTACACCTTC
TRBJ2-3	TRBD2	TRBV9	NA	CASSLSGAPDTQYF	TGTGCCAGCAGTCTTAGCGGGGCCCCAGATACGCAGTATTTT
TRBJ2-7	TRBD1	TRBV15	few	CATSSPGQGAASISYEQYF	TGTGCCACCAGCTCCCCGGGACAGGGGGCCGCTAGTATTTCCTACGAGCAGTACTTC
TRBJ1-1	NA	TRBV6-5	NA	CASSSPTEMNTEAFF	TGTGCCAGCAGTTCCCCAACAGAAATGAACACTGAAGCTTTCTTT
TRBJ2-3	NA	TRBV4-1	NA	CASSQKLDTSDTQYF	TGCGCCAGCAGCCAAAAATTAGACACATCAGATACGCAGTATTTT
TRBJ2-5	TRBD1	TRBV5-6	once	CASSYGQGQETQYF	TGTGCCAGCAGCTACGGACAGGGCCAAGAGACCCAGTACTTC
TRBJ1-1	NA	TRBV5-6	NA	CASSSMTTRGTEAFF	TGTGCCAGCAGCTCGATGACAACCCGGGGCACTGAAGCTTTCTTT
TRBJ2-7	TRBD1	TRBV29-1	NA	CSVDRGPREQYF	TGCAGCGTTGATAGGGGGCCTAGGGAGCAGTACTTC
TRBJ2-3	TRBD2	TRBV2	NA	CASSADPGAGGRDTQYF	TGTGCCAGCAGTGCAGACCCTGGGGCGGGAGGCCGAGATACGCAGTATTTT
TRBJ1-2	NA	TRBV15	NA	CATSRAQLNYGYTF	TGTGCCACCAGCAGAGCCCAACTTAACTATGGCTACACCTTC
TRBJ2-5	NA	TRBV29-1	NA	CSVEEGRGGETQYF	TGCAGCGTTGAAGAGGGCAGGGGAGGGGAGACCCAGTACTTC
TRBJ1-2	TRBD1	TRBV4-2	NA	CASSQDRYGYTF	TGTGCCAGCAGCCAGGACAGGTATGGCTACACCTTC
TRBJ2-3	TRBD2	TRBV18	NA	CASSPFAGGRTDTQYF	TGTGCCAGCTCACCATTCGCGGGGGGGCGTACAGATACGCAGTATTTT
TRBJ1-2	NA	TRBV6-5	NA	CASSYATGAAGRGYTF	TGTGCCAGCAGTTACGCCACCGGGGCCGCGGGACGGGGCTACACCTTC
TRBJ2-7	TRBD2	TRBV6-6	few	CASSYPQSGGAYEQYF	TGTGCCAGCAGTTACCCACAAAGTGGGGGGGCCTACGAGCAGTACTTC
TRBJ2-7	NA	TRBV11-2	once	CASSLLRGAEQYF	TGTGCCAGCAGCTTACTCAGGGGTGCCGAGCAGTACTTC
TRBJ1-6	NA	TRBV11-3	few	CASSSRGSSYNSPLHF	TGTGCCAGCAGCTCCAGAGGGAGCTCCTATAATTCACCCCTCCACTTT
TRBJ1-1	NA	TRBV12-5	NA	CASGPPRGMNTEAFF	TGTGCTAGTGGTCCCCCGCGTGGTATGAACACTGAAGCTTTCTTT
TRBJ1-1	TRBD1	TRBV6-5	once	CASSQQGVGAEAFF	TGTGCCAGCAGTCAACAGGGGGTAGGCGCTGAAGCTTTCTTT
TRBJ2-5	TRBD1	TRBV7-9	NA	CASSLAGQLRTQYF	TGTGCCAGCAGCTTAGCGGGACAGTTAAGGACCCAGTACTTC
TRBJ1-2	NA	TRBV6-5	NA	CASRSTGLYGYTF	TGTGCCAGCAGATCTACAGGCCTCTATGGCTACACCTTC
TRBJ2-1	TRBD2	TRBV18	few	CASSPVTGGFNEQFF	TGTGCCAGCTCACCCGTGACGGGAGGGTTCAATGAGCAGTTCTTC
TRBJ2-1	TRBD2	TRBV5-4	few	CASSPTSGSENEQFF	TGTGCCAGCAGCCCTACTAGCGGGAGTGAAAATGAGCAGTTCTTC
TRBJ1-5	TRBD1	TRBV2	few	CASSEVTGQQPQHF	TGTGCCAGCAGTGAAGTGACAGGGCAGCAGCCCCAGCATTTT
TRBJ2-1	TRBD1	TRBV7-6	NA	CASSFGQGGEQFF	TGTGCCAGCAGCTTCGGACAGGGCGGTGAGCAGTTCTTC
TRBJ2-3	TRBD1	TRBV7-9	NA	CASSLGRTGAVDTQYF	TGTGCCAGCAGCTTGGGGAGGACAGGGGCGGTAGATACGCAGTATTTT